The rows below give T cell receptor beta chains drawn from one sample of a study of technical replicates of blood from a few donors. Sequencing used immunoSEQ multiplex PCR; TCRdb keeps in-frame clones, though not all of them. This table has approximately 81,000 clones, 95% appearing once. The sample comprised T cells isolated from PBMCs. The receptors derive from a human donor in good health. Each CDR3 is given with its conserved first and last residue. The order of the fields is CDR3 length, V gene, J gene, CDR3 protein.

>15|TRBV10-3|TRBJ1-1
CAIGVTGTGNTEAFF
>14|TRBV28|TRBJ1-1
CASSLEVENTEAFF
>17|TRBV19|TRBJ1-3
CATSLTQGGASGNTIYF
>14|TRBV7-9|TRBJ2-7
CASSLEGRYGEQYF
>15|TRBV5-6|TRBJ2-1
CASSWETSGTNEQFF
>14|TRBV4-3|TRBJ2-3
CASSQGGPADTQYF
>15|TRBV28|TRBJ2-2
CASSFVGVSTGELFF
>15|TRBV5-6|TRBJ2-3
CASSLEGSGIHTQYF
>15|TRBV28|TRBJ1-5
CASSLQGNSNQPQHF
>16|TRBV4-3|TRBJ2-5
CASSQGYGQTQETQYF
>15|TRBV5-6|TRBJ1-2
CASSLWDRGGYGYTF
>15|TRBV6-5|TRBJ1-5
CASSVTGSSNQPQHF
>14|TRBV6-6|TRBJ1-2
CASSDRGTDYGYTF
>15|TRBV11-2|TRBJ2-7
CASSLLAGRINEQYF
>16|TRBV10-3|TRBJ2-3
CAITRLAGQNTDTQYF
>13|TRBV5-1|TRBJ2-1
CASRVDRYNEQFF
>11|TRBV19|TRBJ1-5
CATGAGRTQHF
>18|TRBV25-1|TRBJ1-1
CASSETPGTLSSRTEAFF
>14|TRBV7-9|TRBJ2-7
CASSLAGRSYEQYF
>16|TRBV7-6|TRBJ2-2
CASSLSRLPDTGELFF
>15|TRBV19|TRBJ2-1
CASSVSGTTYNEQFF
>13|TRBV27|TRBJ2-5
CASSIFRLETQYF
>16|TRBV11-1|TRBJ2-4
CASSFSAGEAENIQYF
>13|TRBV9|TRBJ1-2
CASSVGGYYGYTF
>15|TRBV9|TRBJ1-1
CASSGGQTKNTEAFF
>14|TRBV11-2|TRBJ1-1
CASSPFLRTVEAFF
>12|TRBV6-5|TRBJ2-7
CASSYNQYEQYF
>15|TRBV6-5|TRBJ2-1
CASSYSASGHNEQFF
>12|TRBV5-1|TRBJ2-7
CASSLDSHEQYF
>17|TRBV9|TRBJ2-3
CASSDLRQGPGTDTQYF
>14|TRBV13|TRBJ1-2
CASSLRTGPMGYTF
>14|TRBV5-1|TRBJ1-2
CASSPWDRAEGYTF
>13|TRBV5-1|TRBJ1-4
CASSGGTSEKLFF
>18|TRBV4-3|TRBJ2-1
CASSLYPSGISSYNEQFF
>15|TRBV6-5|TRBJ2-7
CASSSQSEGAYEQYF
>13|TRBV6-5|TRBJ1-5
CASSYSAGRPQHF
>14|TRBV7-2|TRBJ1-3
CASSLGLTGNTIYF
>13|TRBV19|TRBJ2-7
CASSITSSYEQYF
>13|TRBV30|TRBJ1-1
CAWRRQGNTEAFF
>13|TRBV29-1|TRBJ1-1
CSVGDRGGTEAFF
>13|TRBV9|TRBJ2-2
CASSGETTGELFF
>15|TRBV4-1|TRBJ1-5
CASSQDPGVNQPQHF
>14|TRBV11-3|TRBJ2-7
CASSLDRDSYEQYF
>18|TRBV27|TRBJ2-1
CASSLALAGLTGYNEQFF
>15|TRBV7-9|TRBJ2-1
CASSTREGIPNEQFF
>14|TRBV15|TRBJ1-2
CATSLARGNYGYTF